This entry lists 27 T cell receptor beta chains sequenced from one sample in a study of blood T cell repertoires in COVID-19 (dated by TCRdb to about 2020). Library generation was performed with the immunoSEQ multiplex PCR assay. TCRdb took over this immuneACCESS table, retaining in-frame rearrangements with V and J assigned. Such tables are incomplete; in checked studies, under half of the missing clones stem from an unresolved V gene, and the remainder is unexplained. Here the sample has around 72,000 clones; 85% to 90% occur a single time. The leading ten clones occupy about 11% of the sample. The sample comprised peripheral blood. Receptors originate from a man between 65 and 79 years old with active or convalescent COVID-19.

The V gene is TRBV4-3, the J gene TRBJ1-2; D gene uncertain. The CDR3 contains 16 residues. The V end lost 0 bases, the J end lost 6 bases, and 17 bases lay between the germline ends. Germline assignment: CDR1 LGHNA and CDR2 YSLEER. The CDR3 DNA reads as TGCGCCAGCAGCCAAGATTTAATGGGCGTTCAAGATGGCTACACCTTC. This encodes CASSQDLMGVQDGYTF.

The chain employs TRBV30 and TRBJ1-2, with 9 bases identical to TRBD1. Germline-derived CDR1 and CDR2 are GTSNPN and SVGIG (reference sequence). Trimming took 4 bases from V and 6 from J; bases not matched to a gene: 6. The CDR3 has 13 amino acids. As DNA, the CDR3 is TGTGCCTGGACCCACGGGACAGGGAATGGCTACACCTTC. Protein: CAWTHGTGNGYTF.

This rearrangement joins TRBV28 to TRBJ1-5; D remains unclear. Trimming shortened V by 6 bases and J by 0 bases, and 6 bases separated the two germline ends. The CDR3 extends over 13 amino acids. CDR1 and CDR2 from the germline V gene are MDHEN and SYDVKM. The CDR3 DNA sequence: TGTGCCAGCAGACTATATAGCAATCAGCCCCAGCATTTT. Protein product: CASRLYSNQPQHF.

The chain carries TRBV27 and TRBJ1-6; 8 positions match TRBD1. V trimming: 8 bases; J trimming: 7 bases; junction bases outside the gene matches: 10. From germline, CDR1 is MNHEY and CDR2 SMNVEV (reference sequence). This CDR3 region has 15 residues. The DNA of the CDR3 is TGTGCCAGCGGACTCCGGGACAGGAGAAATTCACCCCTCCACTTT. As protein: CASGLRDRRNSPLHF.

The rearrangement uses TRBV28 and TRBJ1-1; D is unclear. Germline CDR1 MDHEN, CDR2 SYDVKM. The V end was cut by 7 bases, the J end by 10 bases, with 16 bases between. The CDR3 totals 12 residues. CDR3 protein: CASTSSLPGAFF. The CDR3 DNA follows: TGTGCCAGCACCTCTTCCCTTCCCGGAGCTTTCTTT.

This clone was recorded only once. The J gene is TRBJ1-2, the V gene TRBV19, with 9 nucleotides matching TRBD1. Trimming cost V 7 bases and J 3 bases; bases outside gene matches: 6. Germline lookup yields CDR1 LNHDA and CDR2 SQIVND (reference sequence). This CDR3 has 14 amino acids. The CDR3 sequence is CASTPGQGHYGYTF. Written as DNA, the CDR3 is TGTGCCAGTACCCCCGGACAGGGGCACTATGGCTACACCTTC.

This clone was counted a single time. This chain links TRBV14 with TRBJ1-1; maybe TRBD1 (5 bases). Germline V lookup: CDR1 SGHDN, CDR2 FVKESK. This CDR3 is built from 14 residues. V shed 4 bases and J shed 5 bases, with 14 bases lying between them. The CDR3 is CASSLHTGVTEAFF. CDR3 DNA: TGTGCCAGCAGCCTGCACACAGGTGTGACTGAAGCTTTCTTT.

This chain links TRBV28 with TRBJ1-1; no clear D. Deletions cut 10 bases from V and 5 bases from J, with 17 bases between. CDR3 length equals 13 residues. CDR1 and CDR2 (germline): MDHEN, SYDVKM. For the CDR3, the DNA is TGTGCCACCTTAGTCTCCGGGAGGACTGAAGCTTTCTTT. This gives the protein CATLVSGRTEAFF.

CDR3 coding DNA: TGTGCCAGCAGCTTAAGTCAGGGGGCTGAAGCTTTCTTT. The encoded protein is CASSLSQGAEAFF. The chain carries TRBV11-2 and TRBJ1-1; 7 bases match TRBD1. Germline V gene lookup returns CDR1 SGHAT and CDR2 FQNNGV. The V gene end was trimmed by 2 bases and the J gene end by 6 bases; junction bases not matched to a gene: 3. CDR3 size: 13 residues. The full variable domain, its missing parts supplied by reference TRBV11-2 and TRBJ1-1, is EAGVAQSPRYKIIEKRQSVAFWCNPISGHATLYWYQQILGQGPKLLIQFQNNGVVDDSQLPKDRFSAERLKGVDSTLKIQPAKLEDSAVYLCASSLSQGAEAFFGQGTRLTVV.

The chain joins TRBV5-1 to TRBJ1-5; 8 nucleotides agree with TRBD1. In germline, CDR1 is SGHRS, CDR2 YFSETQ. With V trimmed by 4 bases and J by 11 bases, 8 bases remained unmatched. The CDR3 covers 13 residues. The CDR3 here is CASSPGQGQAQHF. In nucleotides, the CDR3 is TGCGCCAGCAGCCCCGGACAGGGCCAGGCCCAGCATTTT.

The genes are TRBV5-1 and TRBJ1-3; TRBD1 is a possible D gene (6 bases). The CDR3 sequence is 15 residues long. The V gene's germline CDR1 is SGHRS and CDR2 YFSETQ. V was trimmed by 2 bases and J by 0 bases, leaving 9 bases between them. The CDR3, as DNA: TGCGCCAGCAGCTTTGACAGGATCTCTGGAAACACCATATATTTT. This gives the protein CASSFDRISGNTIYF.

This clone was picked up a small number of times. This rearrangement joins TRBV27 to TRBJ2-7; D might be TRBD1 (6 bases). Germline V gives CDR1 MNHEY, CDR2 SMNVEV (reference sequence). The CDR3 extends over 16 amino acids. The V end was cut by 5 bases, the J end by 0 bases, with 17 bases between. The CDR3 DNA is TGTGCCAGCAGTCTTGACAGGTCCCCTGGCTCCTACGAGCAGTACTTC. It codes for CASSLDRSPGSYEQYF.

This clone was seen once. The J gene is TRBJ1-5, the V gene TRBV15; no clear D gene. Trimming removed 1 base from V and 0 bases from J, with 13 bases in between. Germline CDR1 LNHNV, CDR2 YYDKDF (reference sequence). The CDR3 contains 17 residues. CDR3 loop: CATSRVSPVISNQPQHF. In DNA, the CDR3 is TGTGCCACCAGCAGAGTATCCCCGGTAATTAGCAATCAGCCCCAGCATTTT.

CDR3 sequence: CASSFQGRNEKLFF. The CDR3 bases are TGTGCCAGCAGTTTCCAGGGTCGGAATGAAAAACTGTTTTTT. The chain joins TRBV28 to TRBJ1-4; weak D call: TRBD1 (5 bases). Germline loops: CDR1 MDHEN, CDR2 SYDVKM. There are 14 residues in the CDR3. With 3 bases removed from V and 5 bases from J, the gap between germline ends came to 10 bases.

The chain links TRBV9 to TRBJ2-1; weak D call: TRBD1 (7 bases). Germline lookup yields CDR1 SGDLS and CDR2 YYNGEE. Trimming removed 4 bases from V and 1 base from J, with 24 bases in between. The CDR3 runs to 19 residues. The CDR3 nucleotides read TGTGCCAGCAGCCCCCAAGGCGGAGGGGGCAGTAGGTCCTACAATGAGCAGTTCTTC. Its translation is CASSPQGGGGSRSYNEQFF.

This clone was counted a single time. The CDR3: CASSVEAMNTEAFF. DNA of the CDR3: TGTGCCAGCAGCGTGGAAGCGATGAACACTGAAGCTTTCTTT. The chain joins TRBV9 to TRBJ1-1; D unclear. Germline lookup yields CDR1 SGDLS and CDR2 YYNGEE. This CDR3 spans 14 amino acids. V was cut by 2 bases and J by 0 bases, with 8 bases left in between.

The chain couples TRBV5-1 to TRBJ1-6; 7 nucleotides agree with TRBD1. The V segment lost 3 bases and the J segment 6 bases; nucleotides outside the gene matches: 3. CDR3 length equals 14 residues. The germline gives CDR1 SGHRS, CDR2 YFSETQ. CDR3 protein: CASSSPGGNSPLHF. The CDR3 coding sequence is TGCGCCAGCAGCTCCCCAGGGGGTAATTCACCCCTCCACTTT.

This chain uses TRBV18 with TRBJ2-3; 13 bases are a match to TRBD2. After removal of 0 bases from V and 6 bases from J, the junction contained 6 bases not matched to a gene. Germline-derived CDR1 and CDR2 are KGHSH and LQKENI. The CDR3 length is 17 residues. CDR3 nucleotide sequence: TGTGCCAGCTCACCACCGGGACTAGCGGGATCACTGGATACGCAGTATTTT. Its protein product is CASSPPGLAGSLDTQYF.

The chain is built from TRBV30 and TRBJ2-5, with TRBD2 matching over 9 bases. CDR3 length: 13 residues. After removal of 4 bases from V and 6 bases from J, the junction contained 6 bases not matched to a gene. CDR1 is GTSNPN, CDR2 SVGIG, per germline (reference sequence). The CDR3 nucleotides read TGTGCCTGGACCCGGGCGGGGGGGAAGACCCAGTACTTC. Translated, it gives CAWTRAGGKTQYF.

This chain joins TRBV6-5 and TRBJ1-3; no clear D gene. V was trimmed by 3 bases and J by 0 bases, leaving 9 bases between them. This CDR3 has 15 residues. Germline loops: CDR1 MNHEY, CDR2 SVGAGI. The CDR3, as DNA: TGTGCCAGCAGTTATGTGGCTAGCTCTGGAAACACCATATATTTT. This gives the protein CASSYVASSGNTIYF.

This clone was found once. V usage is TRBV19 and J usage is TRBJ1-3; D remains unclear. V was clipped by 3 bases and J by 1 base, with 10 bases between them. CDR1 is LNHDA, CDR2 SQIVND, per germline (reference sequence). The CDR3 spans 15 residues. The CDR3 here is CASSILRPSGNTIYF. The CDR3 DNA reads TGTGCCAGTAGTATCTTGCGCCCGTCTGGAAACACCATATATTTT.

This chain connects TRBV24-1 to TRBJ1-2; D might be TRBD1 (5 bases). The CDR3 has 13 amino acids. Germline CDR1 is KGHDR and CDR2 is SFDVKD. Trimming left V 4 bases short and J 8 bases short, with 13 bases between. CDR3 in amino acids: CATSERRGAGYTF. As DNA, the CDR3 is TGTGCCACCAGTGAAAGAAGGGGCGCAGGCTACACCTTC.

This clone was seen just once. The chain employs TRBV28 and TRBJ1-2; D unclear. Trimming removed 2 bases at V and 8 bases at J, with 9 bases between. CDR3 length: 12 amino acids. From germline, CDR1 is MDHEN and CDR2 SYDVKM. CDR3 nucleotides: TGTGCCAGCAGTTTAACAGCTCGGGGCTACACCTTC. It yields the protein CASSLTARGYTF.

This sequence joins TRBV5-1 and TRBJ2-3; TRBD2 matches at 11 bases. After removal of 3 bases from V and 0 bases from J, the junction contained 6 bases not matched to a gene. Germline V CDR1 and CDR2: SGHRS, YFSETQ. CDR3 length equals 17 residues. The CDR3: CASSSGRTSGSTDTQYF. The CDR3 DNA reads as TGCGCCAGCAGCTCGGGCCGGACTAGCGGGAGCACAGATACGCAGTATTTT. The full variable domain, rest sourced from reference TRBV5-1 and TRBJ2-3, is KAGVTQTPRYLIKTRGQQVTLSCSPISGHRSVSWYQQTPGQGLQFLFEYFSETQRNKGNFPGRFSGRQFSNSRSEMNVSTLELGDSALYLCASSSGRTSGSTDTQYFGPGTRLTVL.

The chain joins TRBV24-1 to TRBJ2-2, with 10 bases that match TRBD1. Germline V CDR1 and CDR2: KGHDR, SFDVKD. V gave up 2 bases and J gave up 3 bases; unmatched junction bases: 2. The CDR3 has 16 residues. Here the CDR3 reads CATSDWGTGDTGELFF. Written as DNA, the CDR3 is TGTGCCACCAGTGATTGGGGGACAGGGGACACCGGGGAGCTGTTTTTT.

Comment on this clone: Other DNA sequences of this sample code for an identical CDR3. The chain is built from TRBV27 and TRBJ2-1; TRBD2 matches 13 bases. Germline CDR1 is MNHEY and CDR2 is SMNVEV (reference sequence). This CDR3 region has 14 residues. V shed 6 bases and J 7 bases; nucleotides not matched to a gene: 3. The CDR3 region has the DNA TGTGCCAGCAGACTAGCGGGAGGGGGAAATGAGCAGTTCTTC. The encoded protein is CASRLAGGGNEQFF.

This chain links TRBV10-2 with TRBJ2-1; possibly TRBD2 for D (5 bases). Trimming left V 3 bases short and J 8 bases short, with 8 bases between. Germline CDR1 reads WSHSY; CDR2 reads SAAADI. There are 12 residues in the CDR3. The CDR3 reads CASSEAAYEQFF. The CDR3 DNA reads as TGCGCCAGCAGTGAAGCGGCGTATGAGCAGTTCTTC.